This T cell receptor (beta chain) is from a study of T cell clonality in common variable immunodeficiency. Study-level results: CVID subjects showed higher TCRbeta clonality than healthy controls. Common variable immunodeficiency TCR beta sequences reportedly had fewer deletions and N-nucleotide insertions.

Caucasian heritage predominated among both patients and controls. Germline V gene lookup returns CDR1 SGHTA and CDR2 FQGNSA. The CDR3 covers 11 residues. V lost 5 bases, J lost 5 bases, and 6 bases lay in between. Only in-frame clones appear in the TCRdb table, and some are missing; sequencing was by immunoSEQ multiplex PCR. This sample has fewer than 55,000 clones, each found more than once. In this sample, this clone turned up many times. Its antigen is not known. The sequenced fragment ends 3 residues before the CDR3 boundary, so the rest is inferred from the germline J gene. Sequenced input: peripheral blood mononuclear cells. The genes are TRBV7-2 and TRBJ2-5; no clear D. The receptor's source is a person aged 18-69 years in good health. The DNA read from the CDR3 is TGTGCCAGCAGCCCTCGGGAGACC. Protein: CASSPRET. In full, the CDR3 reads CASSPRETQYF.